The present T cell receptor (beta chain) was sequenced within a study of shared clonotypes between healthy human individuals. Sequencing used immunoSEQ multiplex PCR; TCRdb keeps in-frame clones, though not all of them. The sample includes around 1,100,000 clones, approximately 80% of them seen just once. Remarks on this clone: Its antigen is not identified. Other DNA sequences within the sample encode an identical CDR3.

General study points: Compared with clonotypes that all four donors shared, non-shared clonotypes had lower generation probabilities.

V was shortened by 0 bases and J by 1 base, with 7 bases between the two germline ends. Per germline, CDR1 SEHNR and CDR2 FQNEAQ (reference sequence). The CDR3 totals 14 residues. Specimen: memory CD4+ T cells from PBMCs. Subset meaning: CD45RA-negative fraction. J is TRBJ2-7 and V is TRBV7-9, with no clear D. The sequence came from a man aged 18 to 30 in good health. Some clones in this sample may be carry-over from other donors' samples. The CDR3 bases are TGTGCCAGCAGCTTAGCGGGTGGGTCCTACGAGCAGTACTTC. This gives the protein CASSLAGGSYEQYF.